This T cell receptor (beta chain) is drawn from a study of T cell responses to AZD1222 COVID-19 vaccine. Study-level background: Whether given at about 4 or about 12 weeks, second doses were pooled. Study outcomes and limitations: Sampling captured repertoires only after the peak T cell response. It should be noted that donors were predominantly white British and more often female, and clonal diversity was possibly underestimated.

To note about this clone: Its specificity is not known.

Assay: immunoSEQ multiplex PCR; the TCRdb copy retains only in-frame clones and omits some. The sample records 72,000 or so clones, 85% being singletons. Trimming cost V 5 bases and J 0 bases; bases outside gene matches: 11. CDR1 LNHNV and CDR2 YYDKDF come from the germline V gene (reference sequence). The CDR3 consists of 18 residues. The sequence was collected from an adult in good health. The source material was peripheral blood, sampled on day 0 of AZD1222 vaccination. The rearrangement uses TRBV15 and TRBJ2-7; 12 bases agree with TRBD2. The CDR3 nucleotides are TGTGCCACCAGCCCATTAGGGGGGGGACTAGCGGGCTCCTACGAGCAGTACTTC. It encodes CATSPLGGGLAGSYEQYF.